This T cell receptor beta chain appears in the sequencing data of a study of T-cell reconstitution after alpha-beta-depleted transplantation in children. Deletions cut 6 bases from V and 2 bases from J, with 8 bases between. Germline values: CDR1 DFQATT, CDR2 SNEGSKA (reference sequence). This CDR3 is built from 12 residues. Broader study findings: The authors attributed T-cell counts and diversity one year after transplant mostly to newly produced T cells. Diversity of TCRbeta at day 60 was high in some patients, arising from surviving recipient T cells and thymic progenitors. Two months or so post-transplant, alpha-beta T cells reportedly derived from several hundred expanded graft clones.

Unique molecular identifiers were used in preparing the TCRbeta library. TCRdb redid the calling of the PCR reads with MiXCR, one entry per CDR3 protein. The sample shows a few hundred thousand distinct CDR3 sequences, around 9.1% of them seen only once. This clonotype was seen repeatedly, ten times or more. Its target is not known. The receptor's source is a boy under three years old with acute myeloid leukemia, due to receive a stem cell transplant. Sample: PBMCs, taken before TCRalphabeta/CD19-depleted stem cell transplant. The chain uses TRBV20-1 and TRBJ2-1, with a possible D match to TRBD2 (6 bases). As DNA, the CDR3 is TGCAGTGCCCGGGGGACCTACAATGAGCAGTTCTTC. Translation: CSARGTYNEQFF.